This T cell receptor beta chain was recorded in a study of T cell responses to AZD1222 COVID-19 vaccine. The sample holds one count of this clone. No antigen is known for it. Profiling relied on immunoSEQ multiplex PCR, and the TCRdb table lists in-frame clones only, not all of them. This repertoire shows about 120,000 clones, roughly 90% found once; its top ten account for roughly 8.9%. Study results and limitations: No repertoire was sampled before or during the peak T cell response, only after it.

From germline, CDR1 is GTSNPN and CDR2 SVGIG (reference sequence). The V and J ends lost 3 bases and 2 bases, in that order; junction bases with no gene match: 3. The length of the CDR3 is 15 residues. The material sequenced was peripheral blood, taken on day 0 of AZD1222 vaccination. The sequence was collected from an adult in good health. V gene TRBV30 combines with J gene TRBJ2-5, with 13 bases identical to TRBD2. The CDR3 bases are TGTGCCTGGAGCTCGGGACTAGCGGGACAAGAGACCCAGTACTTC. This sequence encodes CAWSSGLAGQETQYF.